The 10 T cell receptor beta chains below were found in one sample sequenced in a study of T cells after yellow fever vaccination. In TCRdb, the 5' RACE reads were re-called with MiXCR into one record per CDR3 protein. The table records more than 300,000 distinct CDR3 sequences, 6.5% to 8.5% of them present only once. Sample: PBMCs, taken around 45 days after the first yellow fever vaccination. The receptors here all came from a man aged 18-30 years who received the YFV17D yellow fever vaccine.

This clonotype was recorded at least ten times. CDR3 nucleotides: TGTGCCAGCTCACCAGGGGGGCGAGGGGGCACGCATCAGCCCCAGCATTTT. Translated, it gives CASSPGGRGGTHQPQHF. The V and J genes are TRBV18 and TRBJ1-5, with TRBD1 identical over 7 bases. The germline V gene has CDR1 KGHSH and CDR2 LQKENI. The CDR3 runs to 17 residues. The trim removed 2 bases at V and 5 bases at J, leaving 12 bases unmatched.

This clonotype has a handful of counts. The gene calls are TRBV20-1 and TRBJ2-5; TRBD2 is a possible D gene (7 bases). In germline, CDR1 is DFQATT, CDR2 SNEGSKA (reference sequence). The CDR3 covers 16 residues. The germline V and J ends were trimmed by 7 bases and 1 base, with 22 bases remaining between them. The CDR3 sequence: CSEGGGFRGTQETQYF. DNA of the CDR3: TGCAGTGAAGGGGGGGGGTTTCGGGGAACCCAAGAGACCCAGTACTTC.

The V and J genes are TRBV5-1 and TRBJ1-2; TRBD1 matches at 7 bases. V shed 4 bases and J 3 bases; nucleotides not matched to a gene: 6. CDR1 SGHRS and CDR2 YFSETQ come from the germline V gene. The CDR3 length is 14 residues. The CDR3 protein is CASSERDRHYGYTF. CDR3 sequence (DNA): TGCGCCAGCAGCGAAAGGGACAGACACTATGGCTACACCTTC.

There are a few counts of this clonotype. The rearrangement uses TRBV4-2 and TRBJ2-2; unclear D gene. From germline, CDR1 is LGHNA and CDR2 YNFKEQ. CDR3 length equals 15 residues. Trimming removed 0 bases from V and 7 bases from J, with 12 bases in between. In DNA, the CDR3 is TGTGCCAGCAGCCAAGATAGAACCGTGATCGGGGAGCTGTTTTTT. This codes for CASSQDRTVIGELFF.

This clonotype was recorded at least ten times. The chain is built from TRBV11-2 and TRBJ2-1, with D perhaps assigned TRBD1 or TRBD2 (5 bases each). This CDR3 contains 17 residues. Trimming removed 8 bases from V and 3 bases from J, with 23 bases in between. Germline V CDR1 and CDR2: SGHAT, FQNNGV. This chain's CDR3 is CASSRSLTGRNYNEQFF. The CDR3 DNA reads TGTGCCAGCTCGAGAAGCCTAACGGGACGGAACTACAATGAGCAGTTCTTC.

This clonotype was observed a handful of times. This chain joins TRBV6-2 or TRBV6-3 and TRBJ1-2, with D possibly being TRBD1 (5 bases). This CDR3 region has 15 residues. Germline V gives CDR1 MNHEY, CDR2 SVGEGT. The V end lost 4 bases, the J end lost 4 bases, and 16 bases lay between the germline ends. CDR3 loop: CASSFIQGLGYGYTF. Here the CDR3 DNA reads TGTGCCAGCAGTTTCATCCAGGGCCTCGGCTATGGCTACACCTTC.

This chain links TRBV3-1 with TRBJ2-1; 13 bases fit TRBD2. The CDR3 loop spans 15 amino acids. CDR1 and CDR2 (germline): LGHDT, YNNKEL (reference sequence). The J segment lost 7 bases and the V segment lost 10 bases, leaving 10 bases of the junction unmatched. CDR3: CATTQATSGGNEQFF. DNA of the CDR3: TGTGCCACCACCCAAGCGACTAGCGGGGGGAATGAGCAGTTCTTC.

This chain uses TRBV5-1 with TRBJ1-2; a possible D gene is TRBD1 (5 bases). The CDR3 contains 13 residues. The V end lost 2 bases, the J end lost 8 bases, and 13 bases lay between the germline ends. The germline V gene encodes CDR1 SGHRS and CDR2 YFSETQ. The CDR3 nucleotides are TGCGCCAGCAGCTTCAACACCCACAGGGGCTACACCTTC. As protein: CASSFNTHRGYTF.

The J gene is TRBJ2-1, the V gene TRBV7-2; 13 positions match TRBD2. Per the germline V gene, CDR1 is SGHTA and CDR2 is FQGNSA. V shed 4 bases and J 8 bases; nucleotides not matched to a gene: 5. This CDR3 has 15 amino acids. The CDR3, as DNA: TGTGCCAGCAGCTACGACGGACTAGCGGGGGATGAGCAGTTCTTC. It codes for CASSYDGLAGDEQFF.

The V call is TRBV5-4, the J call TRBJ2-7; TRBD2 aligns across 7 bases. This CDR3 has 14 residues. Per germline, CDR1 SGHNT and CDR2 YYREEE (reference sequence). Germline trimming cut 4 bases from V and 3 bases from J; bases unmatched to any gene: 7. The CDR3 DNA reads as TGTGCCAGCAGCGTGCCGTTAGCGGGCTACGAGCAGTACTTC. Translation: CASSVPLAGYEQYF. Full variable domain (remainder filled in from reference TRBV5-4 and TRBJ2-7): ETGVTQSPTHLIKTRGQQVTLRCSSQSGHNTVSWYQQALGQGPQFIFQYYREEENGRGNFPPRFSGLQFPNYSSELNVNALELDDSALYLCASSVPLAGYEQYFGPGTRLTVT.